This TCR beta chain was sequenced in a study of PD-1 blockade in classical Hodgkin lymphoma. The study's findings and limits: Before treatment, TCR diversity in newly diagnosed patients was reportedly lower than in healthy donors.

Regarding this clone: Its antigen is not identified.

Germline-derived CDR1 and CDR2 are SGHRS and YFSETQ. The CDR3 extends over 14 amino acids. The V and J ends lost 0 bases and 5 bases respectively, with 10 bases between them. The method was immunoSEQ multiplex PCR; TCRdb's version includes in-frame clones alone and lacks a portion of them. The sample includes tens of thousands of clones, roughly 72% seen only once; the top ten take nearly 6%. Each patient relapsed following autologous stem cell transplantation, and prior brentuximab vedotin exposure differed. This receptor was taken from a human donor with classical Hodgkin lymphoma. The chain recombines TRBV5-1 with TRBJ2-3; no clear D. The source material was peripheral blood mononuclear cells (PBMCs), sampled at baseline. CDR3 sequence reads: CASSLATVQDTQYF. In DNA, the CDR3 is TGCGCCAGCAGCTTGGCCACTGTCCAAGATACGCAGTATTTT.